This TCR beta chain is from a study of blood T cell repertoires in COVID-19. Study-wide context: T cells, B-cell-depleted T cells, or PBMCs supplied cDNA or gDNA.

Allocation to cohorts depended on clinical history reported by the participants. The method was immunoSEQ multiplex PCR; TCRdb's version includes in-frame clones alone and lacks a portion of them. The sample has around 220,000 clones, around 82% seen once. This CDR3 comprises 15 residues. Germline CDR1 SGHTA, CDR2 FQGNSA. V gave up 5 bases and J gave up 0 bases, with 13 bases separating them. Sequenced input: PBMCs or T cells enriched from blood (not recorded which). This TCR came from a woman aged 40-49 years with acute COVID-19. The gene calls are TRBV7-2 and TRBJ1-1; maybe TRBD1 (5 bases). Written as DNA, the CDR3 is TGTGCCAGCAGCCACGGTACGGGGGTGAACACTGAAGCTTTCTTT. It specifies CASSHGTGVNTEAFF.